The 25 T cell receptor beta chains below were found in one sample sequenced in a study of T cell repertoires in cytomegalovirus infection. These receptors lack a known antigen. TCRdb fed the reads into MiXCR, producing one record per CDR3 protein. This table holds 100,000 to 120,000 distinct CDR3 sequences, more than 30% found once. The sequencing used CD8+ T cells from cultured PBMCs, collected from culture after CMV antigen stimulation. The source of these receptors is a human donor in good health (CMV status not recorded). Some clones in this sample may be carry-over from other donors' samples.

This chain connects TRBV4-3 to TRBJ2-7, with D tentatively TRBD1 (6 bases). Trimming cost V 0 bases and J 5 bases, with 17 bases left between them. Germline-derived CDR1 and CDR2 are LGHNA and YSLEER. The CDR3 contains 16 residues. This chain's CDR3 is CASSQDRRQGYDEQYF. The CDR3 DNA follows: TGCGCCAGCAGCCAAGACCGAAGGCAGGGGTACGACGAGCAGTACTTC.

This clonotype was recorded at least ten times. The chain recombines TRBV7-2 with TRBJ2-7; 7 bases are a match to TRBD1. The CDR3 is 15 residues long. J lost 2 bases, V lost 1 base, and 5 bases had no gene match. Germline values: CDR1 SGHTA, CDR2 FQGNSA. This chain's CDR3 is CASSLGLDRPYEQYF. The DNA for the CDR3 is TGTGCCAGCAGCTTAGGGCTGGACAGGCCCTACGAGCAGTACTTC.

J is TRBJ2-2 and V is TRBV19; D is ambiguous. The CDR3 contains 18 residues. The germline V gene encodes CDR1 LNHDA and CDR2 SQIVND (reference sequence). Trimming took off 3 bases at V and 2 bases at J, with 19 bases between the two ends. For the CDR3, the DNA is TGTGCCAGTAGTATGGTATTCAGAACGACGAAAAACACCGGGGAGCTGTTTTTT. It yields the protein CASSMVFRTTKNTGELFF.

The chain links TRBV6-2 or TRBV6-3 to TRBJ1-5, with D hard to call. This CDR3 has 15 amino acids. V gave up 5 bases and J gave up 10 bases, with 21 bases separating them. Germline loops: CDR1 MNHEY, CDR2 SVGEGT. This CDR3 reads CASSPDGGEAPPQHF. Written as DNA, the CDR3 is TGTGCCAGCAGTCCCGATGGTGGCGAGGCCCCTCCCCAGCATTTT.

J is TRBJ1-5 and V is TRBV4-1; D remains unclear. Trimming cost V 1 base and J 0 bases, with 7 bases left between them. In germline, CDR1 is MGHRA, CDR2 YSYEKL. There are 15 residues in the CDR3. In DNA, the CDR3 is TGCGCCAGCAGCCAAGGGGCAAATAGCAATCAGCCCCAGCATTTT. Its protein is CASSQGANSNQPQHF.

This chain uses TRBV6-5 with TRBJ2-3, with D unclear. Germline CDR1 is MNHEY and CDR2 is SVGAGI. This CDR3 is 13 amino acids long. V was cut by 0 bases and J by 6 bases, with 7 bases left in between. CDR3 protein: CASSYSNLDTQYF. The CDR3 DNA sequence: TGTGCCAGCAGTTACTCTAACTTGGATACGCAGTATTTT.

CDR3: CASSAGEPNYNEQFF. CDR3 in DNA: TGTGCCAGCAGTGCGGGTGAACCCAACTACAATGAGCAGTTCTTC. The chain combines TRBV25-1 with TRBJ2-1; no definite D call. The CDR3 covers 15 residues. V was pared by 4 bases and J by 3 bases, with 13 bases between. Germline V gene data show CDR1 as MGHDK and CDR2 as SYGVNS. Based on the CDR3 plus reference TRBV25-1 and TRBJ2-1, the full variable domain is EADIYQTPRYLVIGTGKKITLECSQTMGHDKMYWYQQDPGMELHLIHYSYGVNSTEKGDLSSESTVSRIRTEHFPLTLESARPSHTSQYLCASSAGEPNYNEQFFGPGTRLTVL.

The V call is TRBV4-3, the J call TRBJ2-1, with 9 bases aligning to TRBD1. Unmatched junction bases numbered 6, after V lost 4 bases and J lost 5 bases. Per the germline V gene, CDR1 is LGHNA and CDR2 is YSLEER. This CDR3 has 15 residues. The chain's CDR3 is CASSPGTGFNNEQFF. CDR3 sequence (DNA): TGCGCCAGCAGCCCCGGGACAGGGTTCAACAATGAGCAGTTCTTC.

The V and J genes are TRBV7-8 and TRBJ1-2; 7 bases match TRBD1. With V trimmed by 4 bases and J by 14 bases, 7 bases remained unmatched. The length of the CDR3 is 11 residues. Germline lookup yields CDR1 SGHVS and CDR2 FQNEAQ. The CDR3 protein is CASSSGQPTTF. In nucleotides, the CDR3 is TGTGCCAGCAGCTCGGGACAGCCGACGACCTTC.

This clonotype has a single count. A clone one base away is much larger, so this may be a read error. The CDR3 does not close with the conserved phenylalanine or tryptophan, likely indicating a read error. The CDR3 region is CASSQAGTGDAEAFS. As DNA, the CDR3 is TGCGCCAGCAGCCAAGCTGGGACAGGGGACGCTGAAGCTTTCTCT. The V call is TRBV4-1, the J call TRBJ1-1; TRBD1 agrees at 10 bases. CDR1 is MGHRA and CDR2 is YSYEKL in the germline V gene. There are 15 residues in the CDR3. V shed 1 base, J shed 6 bases, and the junction held 5 bases outside the gene matches.

The chain joins TRBV29-1 to TRBJ2-1; 7 nucleotides align to TRBD1. From germline, CDR1 is SQVTM and CDR2 ANQGSEA. Trimming removed 8 bases from V and 4 bases from J; junction bases left unmatched: 14. This CDR3 is 15 amino acids long. CDR3 region: CSSEQGSPRYNEQFF. CDR3 DNA sequence: TGCAGCTCAGAACAGGGGTCGCCTCGGTACAATGAGCAGTTCTTC.

The J gene is TRBJ1-6, the V gene TRBV4-1; D is uncertain. This CDR3 has 14 amino acids. Trimming pared 0 bases from V and 8 bases from J, leaving 8 bases between. Per germline, CDR1 MGHRA and CDR2 YSYEKL. CDR3 amino acids: CASSQEGRDSPLHF. In DNA form, the CDR3 reads TGCGCCAGCAGCCAAGAGGGGAGAGATTCACCCCTCCACTTT.

This clonotype was seen many times. The chain's CDR3 is CASSLSPGRINSPLHF. Here the CDR3 DNA reads TGTGCCAGCAGCTTGAGCCCGGGACGGATTAATTCACCCCTCCACTTT. The rearrangement joins TRBV7-8 to TRBJ1-6; D is possibly TRBD1 (5 bases). V lost 3 bases, J lost 6 bases, and 15 bases lay in between. The CDR3 runs 16 residues. CDR1 is SGHVS, CDR2 FQNEAQ, per germline. Looking up the rest from reference TRBV7-8 and TRBJ1-6 gives the full variable domain: GAGVSQSPRYKVAKRGQDVALRCDPISGHVSLFWYQQALGQGPEFLTYFQNEAQLDKSGLPSDRFFAERPEGSVSTLKIQRTQQEDSAVYLCASSLSPGRINSPLHFGNGTRLTVT.

The rearrangement links TRBV27 to TRBJ1-4; 7 nucleotides line up with TRBD1. Per germline, CDR1 MNHEY and CDR2 SMNVEV (reference sequence). The CDR3 runs 14 residues. The trim removed 6 bases at V and 8 bases at J, leaving 9 bases unmatched. For the CDR3, the DNA is TGTGCCAGCAGCCTAAACAGGGGACGCGAAAAACTGTTTTTT. Its translation is CASSLNRGREKLFF.

To note about this clonotype: The CDR3 end shows no conserved phenylalanine or tryptophan, and so a read error is likely. The DNA is left out, because the CDR3 cannot be placed on it with certainty; the CDR3 is given as TCRdb lists it. This CDR3 is CASRPGLAALLRAVI. The J gene is TRBJ2-7, the V gene TRBV19; the listed D gene, TRBD2, was not tested against the DNA. CDR1 LNHDA and CDR2 SQIVND come from the germline V gene (reference sequence). The CDR3 is 15 residues long, counting both termini.

This clonotype turned up a few times. The J gene is TRBJ2-3, the V gene TRBV7-6; 14 positions match TRBD2. In germline, CDR1 is SGHVS, CDR2 FNYEAQ. The junction had 5 bases not matched to a gene; V was cut back by 5 bases and J by 1 base. The CDR3 has 17 residues. In nucleotides, the CDR3 is TGTGCCAGCAGCCCCGGGACTAGCGGGGGTGGCACAGATACGCAGTATTTT. This codes for CASSPGTSGGGTDTQYF.

The chain links TRBV6-6 to TRBJ1-2, with 8 bases matching TRBD1. Looked up from germline, CDR1 is MNHNY and CDR2 is SVGAGI (reference sequence). With 2 bases clipped from V and 0 bases from J, the junction kept 11 bases outside the gene matches. The length of the CDR3 is 18 residues. The CDR3 DNA reads TGTGCCAGCAGTTACGGGGGGACAGGCGCCCCAGCTAACTATGGCTACACCTTC. It specifies CASSYGGTGAPANYGYTF.

The chain joins TRBV7-6 to TRBJ1-1, with TRBD1 matching 7 bases. The CDR3 is made up of 14 amino acids. V gave up 4 bases and J gave up 1 base; unmatched junction bases: 3. Germline CDR1 and CDR2: SGHVS and FNYEAQ. CDR3 nucleotides: TGTGCCAGCAGCTACCGGACAGGGAACACTGAAGCTTTCTTT. It translates to CASSYRTGNTEAFF.

The V call is TRBV7-3, the J call TRBJ2-3, with D maybe TRBD2 (7 bases). The ends were cut back, 2 bases at V and 2 bases at J, with 11 bases in the middle. Per the germline V gene, CDR1 is SGHTA and CDR2 is FQGTGA. The CDR3 runs to 15 residues. The DNA for the CDR3 is TGTGCCAGCAGCTTATGGGGGGGCCCCACAGATACGCAGTATTTT. Translated: CASSLWGGPTDTQYF.

The rearrangement links TRBV20-1 to TRBJ2-5, with D perhaps matching TRBD1 (5 bases). This CDR3 region has 12 residues. V lost 0 bases and J lost 5, with 7 bases in between. Per the germline V gene, CDR1 is DFQATT and CDR2 is SNEGSKA (reference sequence). CDR3 sequence reads: CSARETVETQYF. The CDR3 DNA follows: TGCAGTGCTAGAGAGACAGTGGAGACCCAGTACTTC.

The rearrangement uses TRBV6-2 or TRBV6-3 and TRBJ2-1; 12 bases agree with TRBD2. This CDR3 has 17 amino acids. Germline CDR1 and CDR2: MNHEY and SVGEGT. J was trimmed by 3 bases and V by 4 bases; bases with no gene match: 7. DNA of the CDR3: TGTGCCAGCAGTTCATCTAGCGGGGGGGGGATCTACAATGAGCAGTTCTTC. Translation: CASSSSSGGGIYNEQFF.

The CDR3 is CASTWTGGTATSTDTQYF. CDR3 bases: TGTGCCAGCACGTGGACAGGAGGTACCGCCACTAGCACAGATACGCAGTATTTT. The V gene is TRBV2, the J gene TRBJ2-3; 7 nucleotides align to TRBD1. CDR3 size: 18 residues. Trimming took 7 bases from V and 0 from J; bases not matched to a gene: 16. Per germline, CDR1 SNHLY and CDR2 FYNNEI.

This chain uses TRBV28 with TRBJ1-1; no reliable D call. CDR1 and CDR2 (germline): MDHEN, SYDVKM. The CDR3 consists of 11 residues. V dropped 7 bases and J dropped 1 base, with 4 bases sitting between them. CDR3 in amino acids: CASKGNTEAFF. DNA for the CDR3: TGTGCCAGCAAAGGGAACACTGAAGCTTTCTTT. Full variable domain (remainder filled in from reference TRBV28 and TRBJ1-1): DVKVTQSSRYLVKRTGEKVFLECVQDMDHENMFWYRQDPGLGLRLIYFSYDVKMKEKGDIPEGYSVSREKKERFSLILESASTNQTSMYLCASKGNTEAFFGQGTRLTVV.

This clonotype has only a few counts. The chain joins TRBV4-1 to TRBJ1-1; the match to TRBD1 covers 8 bases. This CDR3 is built from 14 residues. Germline CDR1 reads MGHRA; CDR2 reads YSYEKL. V dropped 1 base and J dropped 6; count of bases not matched to a gene: 4. CDR3 nucleotide sequence: TGCGCCAGCAGCCAAGGGACAGGGTACGCTGAAGCTTTCTTT. Protein product: CASSQGTGYAEAFF.

The V and J genes are TRBV11-2 and TRBJ1-2; D remains ambiguous. Trimming removed 4 bases at V and 4 bases at J, with 34 bases between. The V gene's germline CDR1 is SGHAT and CDR2 FQNNGV. This CDR3 has 21 residues. The CDR3 DNA sequence: TGTGCCAGCAGCTCCTTCCCGGAAGGCCCTACCCTGACGAGAGGTCCCTATGGCTACACCTTC. Translated, it gives CASSSFPEGPTLTRGPYGYTF.